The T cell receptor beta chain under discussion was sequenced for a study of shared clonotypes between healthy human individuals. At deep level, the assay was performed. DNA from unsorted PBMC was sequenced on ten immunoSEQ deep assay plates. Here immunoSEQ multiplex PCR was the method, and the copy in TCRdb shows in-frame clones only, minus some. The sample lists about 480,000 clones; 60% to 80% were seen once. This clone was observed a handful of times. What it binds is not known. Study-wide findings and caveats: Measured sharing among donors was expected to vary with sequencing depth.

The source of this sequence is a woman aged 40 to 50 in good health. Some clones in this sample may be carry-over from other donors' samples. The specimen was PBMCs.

The CDR3 loop reads CASSLMIWGRDQETQYF. The CDR3 DNA reads TGTGCCAGCAGTTTGATGATTTGGGGCAGAGACCAAGAGACCCAGTACTTC. The J gene is TRBJ2-5, the V gene TRBV28; tentative D call: TRBD1 (5 bases). In germline, CDR1 is MDHEN, CDR2 SYDVKM. The CDR3 has 17 amino acids. V dropped 3 bases and J dropped 0 bases, with 17 bases sitting between them. Filled out from reference TRBV28 and TRBJ2-5, the complete variable domain reads DVKVTQSSRYLVKRTGEKVFLECVQDMDHENMFWYRQDPGLGLRLIYFSYDVKMKEKGDIPEGYSVSREKKERFSLILESASTNQTSMYLCASSLMIWGRDQETQYFGPGTRLLVL.